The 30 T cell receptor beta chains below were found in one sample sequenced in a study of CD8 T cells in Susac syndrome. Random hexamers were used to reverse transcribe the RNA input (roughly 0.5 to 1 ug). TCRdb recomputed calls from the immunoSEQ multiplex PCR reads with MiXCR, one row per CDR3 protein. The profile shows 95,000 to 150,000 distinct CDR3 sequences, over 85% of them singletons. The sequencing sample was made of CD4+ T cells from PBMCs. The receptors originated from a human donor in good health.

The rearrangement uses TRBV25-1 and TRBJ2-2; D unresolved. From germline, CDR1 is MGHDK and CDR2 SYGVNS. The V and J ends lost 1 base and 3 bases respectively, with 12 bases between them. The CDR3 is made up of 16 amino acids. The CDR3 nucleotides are TGTGCCAGCAGTGAATCAACCCATCGGCACACCGGGGAGCTGTTTTTT. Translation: CASSESTHRHTGELFF.

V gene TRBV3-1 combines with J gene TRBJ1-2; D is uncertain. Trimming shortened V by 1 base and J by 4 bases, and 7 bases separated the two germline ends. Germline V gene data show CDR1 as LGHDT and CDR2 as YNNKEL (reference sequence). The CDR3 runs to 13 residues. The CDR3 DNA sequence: TGTGCCAGCAGCCAAGCAGAGGGCTATGGCTACACCTTC. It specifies CASSQAEGYGYTF.

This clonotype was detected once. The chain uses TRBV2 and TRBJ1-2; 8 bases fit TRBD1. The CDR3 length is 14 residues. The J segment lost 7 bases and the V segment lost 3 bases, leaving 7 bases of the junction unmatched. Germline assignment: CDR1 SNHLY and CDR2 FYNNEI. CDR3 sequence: CASSDAGGTSGYTF. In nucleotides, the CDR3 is TGTGCCAGCAGTGATGCAGGGGGCACGAGTGGCTACACCTTC.

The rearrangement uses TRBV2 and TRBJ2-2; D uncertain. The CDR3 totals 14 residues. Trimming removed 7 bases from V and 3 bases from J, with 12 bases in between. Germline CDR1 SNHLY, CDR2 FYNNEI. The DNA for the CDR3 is TGTGCCAGCACCGGATTAAGGGACACCGGGGAGCTGTTTTTT. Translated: CASTGLRDTGELFF.

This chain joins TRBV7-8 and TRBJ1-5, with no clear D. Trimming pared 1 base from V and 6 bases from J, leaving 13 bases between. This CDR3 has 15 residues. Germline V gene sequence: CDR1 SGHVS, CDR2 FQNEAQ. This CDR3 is CASSLGAGSFQPQHF. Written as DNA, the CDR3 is TGTGCCAGCAGCTTAGGGGCGGGTAGTTTTCAGCCCCAGCATTTT.

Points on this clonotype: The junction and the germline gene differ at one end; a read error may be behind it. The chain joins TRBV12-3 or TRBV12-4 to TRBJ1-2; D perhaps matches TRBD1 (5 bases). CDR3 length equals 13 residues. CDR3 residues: CASTSQGGFGYTF. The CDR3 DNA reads TGCGCCAGCACGTCTCAGGGAGGGTTTGGCTACACCTTC.

This chain's CDR3 is CASTVGDTQYF. DNA of the CDR3: TGCGCCAGCACCGTGGGGGATACGCAGTATTTT. This sequence joins TRBV5-1 and TRBJ2-3; unclear D gene. CDR3 length equals 11 residues. The V gene's germline CDR1 is SGHRS and CDR2 YFSETQ. The ends were cut back, 6 bases at V and 6 bases at J, with 8 bases in the middle.

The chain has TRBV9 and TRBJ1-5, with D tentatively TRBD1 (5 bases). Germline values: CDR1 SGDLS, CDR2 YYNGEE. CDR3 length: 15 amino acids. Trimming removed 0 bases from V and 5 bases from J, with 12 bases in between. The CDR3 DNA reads TGTGCCAGCAGCGTAGCCGGACATCCCTATCAGCCCCAGCATTTT. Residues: CASSVAGHPYQPQHF.

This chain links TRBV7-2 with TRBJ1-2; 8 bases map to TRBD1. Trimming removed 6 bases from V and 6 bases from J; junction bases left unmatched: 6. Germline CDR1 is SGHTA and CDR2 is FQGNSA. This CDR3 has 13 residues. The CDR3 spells CASSPQGAHGYTF. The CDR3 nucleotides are TGTGCCAGCAGTCCCCAGGGGGCGCATGGCTACACCTTC.

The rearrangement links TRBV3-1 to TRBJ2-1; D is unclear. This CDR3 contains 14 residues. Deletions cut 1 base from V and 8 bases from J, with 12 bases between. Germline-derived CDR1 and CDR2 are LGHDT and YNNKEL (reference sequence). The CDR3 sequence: CASSQAGTNDEQFF. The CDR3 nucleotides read TGTGCCAGCAGCCAAGCAGGTACAAACGATGAGCAGTTCTTC.

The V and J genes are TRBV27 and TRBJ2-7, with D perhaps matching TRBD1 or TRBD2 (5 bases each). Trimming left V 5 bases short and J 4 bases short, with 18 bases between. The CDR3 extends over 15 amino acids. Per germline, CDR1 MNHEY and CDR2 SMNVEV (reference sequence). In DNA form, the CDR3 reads TGTGCCAGCAGTGCACGGGGCAGGATTGCGTACGAGCAGTACTTC. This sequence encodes CASSARGRIAYEQYF.

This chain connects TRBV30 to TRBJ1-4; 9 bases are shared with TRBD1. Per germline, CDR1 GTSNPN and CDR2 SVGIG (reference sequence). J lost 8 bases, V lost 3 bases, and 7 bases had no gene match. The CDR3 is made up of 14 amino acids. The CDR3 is CAWRETGGAEKLFF. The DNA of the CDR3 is TGTGCCTGGAGAGAGACAGGGGGGGCCGAAAAACTGTTTTTT.

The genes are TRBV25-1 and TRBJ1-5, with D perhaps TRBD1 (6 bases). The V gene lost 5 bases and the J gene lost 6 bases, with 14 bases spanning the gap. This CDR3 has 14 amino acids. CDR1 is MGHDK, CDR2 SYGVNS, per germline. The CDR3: CASSQTGTSQPQHF. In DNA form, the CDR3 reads TGTGCCAGCAGTCAAACAGGGACCTCTCAGCCCCAGCATTTT.

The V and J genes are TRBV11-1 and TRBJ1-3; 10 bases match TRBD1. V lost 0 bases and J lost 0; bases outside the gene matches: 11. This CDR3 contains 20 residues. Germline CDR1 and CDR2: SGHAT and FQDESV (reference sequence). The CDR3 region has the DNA TGTGCCAGCAGCTTAGCGCCTGTGACAGGGGGCTTTGACTCTGGAAACACCATATATTTT. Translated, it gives CASSLAPVTGGFDSGNTIYF.

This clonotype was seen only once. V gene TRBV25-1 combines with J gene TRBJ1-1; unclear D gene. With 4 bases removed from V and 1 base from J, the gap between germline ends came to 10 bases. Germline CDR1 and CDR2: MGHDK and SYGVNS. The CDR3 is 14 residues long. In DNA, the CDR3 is TGTGCCAGCAGTGCCAAGGTGGCGAACACTGAAGCTTTCTTT. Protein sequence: CASSAKVANTEAFF. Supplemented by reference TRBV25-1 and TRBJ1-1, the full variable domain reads EADIYQTPRYLVIGTGKKITLECSQTMGHDKMYWYQQDPGMELHLIHYSYGVNSTEKGDLSSESTVSRIRTEHFPLTLESARPSHTSQYLCASSAKVANTEAFFGQGTRLTVV.

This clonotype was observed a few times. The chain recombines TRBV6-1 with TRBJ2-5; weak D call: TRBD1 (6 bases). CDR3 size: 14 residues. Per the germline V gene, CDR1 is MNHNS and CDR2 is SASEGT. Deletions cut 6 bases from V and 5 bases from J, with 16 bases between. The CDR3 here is CASSLFGGGETQYF. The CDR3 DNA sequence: TGTGCCAGCAGCCTCTTTGGGGGCGGGGAGACCCAGTACTTC.

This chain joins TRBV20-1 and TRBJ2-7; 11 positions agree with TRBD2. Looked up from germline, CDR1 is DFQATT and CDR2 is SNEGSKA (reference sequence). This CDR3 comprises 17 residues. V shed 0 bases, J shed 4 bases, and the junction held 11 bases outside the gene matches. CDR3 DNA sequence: TGCAGTGCTAGAGATTCCCGGGCTAGCGGGAGGTTGTACGAGCAGTACTTC. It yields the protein CSARDSRASGRLYEQYF.

The CDR3 region is CSALTSGRGSLEQYF. CDR3 sequence (DNA): TGCAGTGCCCTGACTAGCGGGAGAGGGTCGCTCGAGCAGTACTTC. This chain connects TRBV20-1 to TRBJ2-7, with TRBD2 matching over 12 bases. V lost 6 bases, J lost 6 bases, and 12 bases stayed unmatched. The germline gives CDR1 DFQATT, CDR2 SNEGSKA (reference sequence). The CDR3 is 15 residues long.

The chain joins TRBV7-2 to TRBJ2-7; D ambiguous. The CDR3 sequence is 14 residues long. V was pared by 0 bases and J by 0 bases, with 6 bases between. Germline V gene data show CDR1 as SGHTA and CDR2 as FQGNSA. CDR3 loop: CASSLASSSYEQYF. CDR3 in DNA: TGTGCCAGCAGCTTAGCTAGCAGCTCCTACGAGCAGTACTTC.

The CDR3 nucleotides read TGTGCCAGCAGCCCGGGGCATTACGACTATGGCTACACCTTC. Encoded protein: CASSPGHYDYGYTF. This chain uses TRBV7-2 with TRBJ1-2, with a possible D match to TRBD1 (5 bases). This CDR3 has 14 residues. Germline V lookup: CDR1 SGHTA, CDR2 FQGNSA. V was clipped by 5 bases and J by 3 bases, with 13 bases between them.

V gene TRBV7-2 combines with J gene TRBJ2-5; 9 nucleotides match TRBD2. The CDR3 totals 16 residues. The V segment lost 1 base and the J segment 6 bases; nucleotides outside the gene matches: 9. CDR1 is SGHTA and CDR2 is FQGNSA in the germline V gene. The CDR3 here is CASSLGGSGRVKTQYF. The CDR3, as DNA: TGTGCCAGCAGCTTAGGGGGTAGCGGGAGAGTAAAGACCCAGTACTTC.

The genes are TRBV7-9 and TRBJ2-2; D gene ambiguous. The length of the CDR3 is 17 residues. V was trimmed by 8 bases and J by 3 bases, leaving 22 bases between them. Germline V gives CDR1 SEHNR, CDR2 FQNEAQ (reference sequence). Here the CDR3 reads CASPFDKASSYTGELFF. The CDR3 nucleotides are TGTGCCAGCCCCTTCGATAAGGCTTCCTCCTACACCGGGGAGCTGTTTTTT.

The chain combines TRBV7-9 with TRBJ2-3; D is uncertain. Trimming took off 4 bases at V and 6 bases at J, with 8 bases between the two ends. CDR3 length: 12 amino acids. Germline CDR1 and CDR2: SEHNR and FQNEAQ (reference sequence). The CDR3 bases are TGTGCCAGCAGCTCCGCGCTGGATACGCAGTATTTT. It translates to CASSSALDTQYF. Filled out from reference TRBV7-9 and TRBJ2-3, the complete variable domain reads DTGVSQNPRHKITKRGQNVTFRCDPISEHNRLYWYRQTLGQGPEFLTYFQNEAQLEKSRLLSDRFSAERPKGSFSTLEIQRTEQGDSAMYLCASSSALDTQYFGPGTRLTVL.

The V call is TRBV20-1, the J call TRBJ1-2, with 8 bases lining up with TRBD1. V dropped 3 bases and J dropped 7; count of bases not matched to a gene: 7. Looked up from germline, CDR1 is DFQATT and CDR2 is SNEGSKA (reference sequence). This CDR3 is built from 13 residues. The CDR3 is CSARLTGESGYTF. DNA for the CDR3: TGCAGTGCTAGGTTGACAGGGGAGAGTGGCTACACCTTC.

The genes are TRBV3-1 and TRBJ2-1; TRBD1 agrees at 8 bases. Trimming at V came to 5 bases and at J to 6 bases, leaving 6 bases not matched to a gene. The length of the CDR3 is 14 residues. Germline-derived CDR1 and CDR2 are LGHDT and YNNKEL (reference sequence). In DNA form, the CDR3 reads TGTGCCAGCAGCTTTGGACAGGGTGGCAATGAGCAGTTCTTC. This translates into CASSFGQGGNEQFF.

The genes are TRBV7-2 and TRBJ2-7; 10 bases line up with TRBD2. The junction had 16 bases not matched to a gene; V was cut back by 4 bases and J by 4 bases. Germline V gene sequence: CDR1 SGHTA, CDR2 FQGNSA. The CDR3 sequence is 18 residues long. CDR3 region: CASSSPAGVAGGRYEQYF. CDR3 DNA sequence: TGTGCCAGCAGCTCCCCCGCGGGGGTAGCGGGAGGTCGGTACGAGCAGTACTTC.

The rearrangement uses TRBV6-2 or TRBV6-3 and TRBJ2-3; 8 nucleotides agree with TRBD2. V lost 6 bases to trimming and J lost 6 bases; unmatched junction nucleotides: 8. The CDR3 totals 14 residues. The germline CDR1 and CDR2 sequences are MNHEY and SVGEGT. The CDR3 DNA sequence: TGTGCCAGCAGATACCGGGAGGGAGCGGATACGCAGTATTTT. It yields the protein CASRYREGADTQYF.

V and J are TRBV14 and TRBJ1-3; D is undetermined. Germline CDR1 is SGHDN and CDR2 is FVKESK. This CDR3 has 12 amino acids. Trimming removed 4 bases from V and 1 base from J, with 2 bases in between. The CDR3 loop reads CASSRSGNTIYF. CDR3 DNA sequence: TGTGCCAGCAGCCGATCTGGAAACACCATATATTTT.

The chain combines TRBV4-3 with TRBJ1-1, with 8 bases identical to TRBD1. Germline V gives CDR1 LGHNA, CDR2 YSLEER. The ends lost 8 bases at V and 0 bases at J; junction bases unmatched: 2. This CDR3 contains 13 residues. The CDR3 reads CASRQGMNTEAFF. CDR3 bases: TGCGCCAGCCGACAGGGGATGAACACTGAAGCTTTCTTT.

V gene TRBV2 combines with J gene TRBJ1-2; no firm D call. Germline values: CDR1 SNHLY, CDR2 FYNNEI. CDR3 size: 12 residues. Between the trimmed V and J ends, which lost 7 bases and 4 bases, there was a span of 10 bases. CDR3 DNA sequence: TGTGCCAGCAAGAGACCGAGCTATGGCTACACCTTC. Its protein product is CASKRPSYGYTF.